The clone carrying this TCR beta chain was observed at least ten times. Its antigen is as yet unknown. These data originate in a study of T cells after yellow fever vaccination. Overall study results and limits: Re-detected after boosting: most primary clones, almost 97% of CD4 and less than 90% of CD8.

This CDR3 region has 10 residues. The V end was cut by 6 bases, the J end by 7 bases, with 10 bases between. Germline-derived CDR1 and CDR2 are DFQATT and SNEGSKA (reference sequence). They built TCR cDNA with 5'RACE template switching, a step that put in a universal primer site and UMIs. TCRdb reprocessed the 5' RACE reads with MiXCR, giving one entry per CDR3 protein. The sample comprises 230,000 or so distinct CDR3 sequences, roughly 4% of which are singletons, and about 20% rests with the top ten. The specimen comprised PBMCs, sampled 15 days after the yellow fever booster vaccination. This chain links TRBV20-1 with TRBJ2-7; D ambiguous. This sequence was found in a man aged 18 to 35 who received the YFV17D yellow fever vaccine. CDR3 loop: CSAAGYEQYF. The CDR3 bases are TGCAGTGCCGCCGGGTATGAGCAGTACTTC.